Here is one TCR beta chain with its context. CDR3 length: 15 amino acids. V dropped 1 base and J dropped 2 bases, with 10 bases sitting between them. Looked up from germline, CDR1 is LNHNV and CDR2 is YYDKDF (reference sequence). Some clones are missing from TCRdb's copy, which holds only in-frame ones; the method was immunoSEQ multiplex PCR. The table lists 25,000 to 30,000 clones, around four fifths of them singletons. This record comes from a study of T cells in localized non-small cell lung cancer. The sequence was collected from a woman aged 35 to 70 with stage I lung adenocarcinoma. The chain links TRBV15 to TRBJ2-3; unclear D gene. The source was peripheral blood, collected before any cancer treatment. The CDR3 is CATSRVLELTDTQYF. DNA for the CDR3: TGTGCCACCAGCAGAGTTCTAGAACTCACAGATACGCAGTATTTT.